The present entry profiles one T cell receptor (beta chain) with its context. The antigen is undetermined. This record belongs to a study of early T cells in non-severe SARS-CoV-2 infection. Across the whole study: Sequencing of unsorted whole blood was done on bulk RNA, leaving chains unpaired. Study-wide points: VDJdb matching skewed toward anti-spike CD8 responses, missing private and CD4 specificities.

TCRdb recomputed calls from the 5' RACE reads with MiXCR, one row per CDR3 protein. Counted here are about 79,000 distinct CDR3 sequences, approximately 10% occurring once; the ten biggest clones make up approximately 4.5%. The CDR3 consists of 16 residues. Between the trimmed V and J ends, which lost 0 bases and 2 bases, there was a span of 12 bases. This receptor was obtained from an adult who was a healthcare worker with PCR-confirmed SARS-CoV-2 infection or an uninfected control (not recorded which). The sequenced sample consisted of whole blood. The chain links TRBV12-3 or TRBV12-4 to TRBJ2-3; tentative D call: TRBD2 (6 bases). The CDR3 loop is CASSLAAGPYTDTQYF. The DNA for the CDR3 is TGTGCCAGCAGTTTAGCGGCGGGGCCCTACACAGATACGCAGTATTTT.